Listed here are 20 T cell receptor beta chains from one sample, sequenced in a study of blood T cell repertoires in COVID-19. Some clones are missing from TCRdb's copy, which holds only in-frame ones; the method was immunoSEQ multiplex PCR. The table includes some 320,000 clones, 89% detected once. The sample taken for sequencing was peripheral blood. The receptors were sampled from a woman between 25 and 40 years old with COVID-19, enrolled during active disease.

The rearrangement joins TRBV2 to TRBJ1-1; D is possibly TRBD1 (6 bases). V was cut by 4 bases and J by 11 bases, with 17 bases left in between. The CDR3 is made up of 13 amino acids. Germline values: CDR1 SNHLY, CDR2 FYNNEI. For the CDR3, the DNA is TGTGCCAGCAGTGTGGGCAGGGGTTGGAGTGCTTTCTTT. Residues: CASSVGRGWSAFF.

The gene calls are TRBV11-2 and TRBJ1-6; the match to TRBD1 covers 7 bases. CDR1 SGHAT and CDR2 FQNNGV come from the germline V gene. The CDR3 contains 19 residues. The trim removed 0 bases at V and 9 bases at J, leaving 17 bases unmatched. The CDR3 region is CASSLDRPVQGRFASPLHF. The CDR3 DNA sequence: TGTGCCAGCAGCTTAGATCGTCCGGTACAGGGGCGTTTTGCTTCACCCCTCCACTTT.

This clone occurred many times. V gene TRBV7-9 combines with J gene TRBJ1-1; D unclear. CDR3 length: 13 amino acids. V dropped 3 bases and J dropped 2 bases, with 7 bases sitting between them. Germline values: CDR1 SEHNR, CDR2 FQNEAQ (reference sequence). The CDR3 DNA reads TGTGCCAGCAGCTTCGAGTTAAACACTGAAGCTTTCTTT. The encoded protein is CASSFELNTEAFF.

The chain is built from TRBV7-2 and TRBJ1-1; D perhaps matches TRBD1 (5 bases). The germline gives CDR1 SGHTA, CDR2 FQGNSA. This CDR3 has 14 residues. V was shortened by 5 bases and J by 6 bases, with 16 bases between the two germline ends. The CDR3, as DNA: TGTGCCAGCAGCCCACGCAGGGATAAGTCTGAAGCTTTCTTT. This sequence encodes CASSPRRDKSEAFF.

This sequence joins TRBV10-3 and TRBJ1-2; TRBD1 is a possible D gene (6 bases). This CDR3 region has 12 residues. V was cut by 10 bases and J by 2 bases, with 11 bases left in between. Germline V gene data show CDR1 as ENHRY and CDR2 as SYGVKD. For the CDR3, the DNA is TGTGCCAATCGACAGGAGAACTATGGCTACACCTTC. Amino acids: CANRQENYGYTF.

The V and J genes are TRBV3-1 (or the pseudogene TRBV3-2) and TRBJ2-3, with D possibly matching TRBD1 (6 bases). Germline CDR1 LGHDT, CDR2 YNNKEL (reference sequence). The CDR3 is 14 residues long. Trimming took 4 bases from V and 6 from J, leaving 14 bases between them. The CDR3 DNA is TGTGCCAGCAGCCGTACAGGGCTTCAGGATACGCAGTATTTT. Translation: CASSRTGLQDTQYF.

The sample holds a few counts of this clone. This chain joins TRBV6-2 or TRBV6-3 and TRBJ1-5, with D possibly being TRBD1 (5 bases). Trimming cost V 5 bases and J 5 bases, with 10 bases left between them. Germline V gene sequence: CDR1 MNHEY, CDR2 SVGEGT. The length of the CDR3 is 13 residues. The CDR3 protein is CASSPWGDQPQHF. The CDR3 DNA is TGTGCCAGCAGTCCATGGGGGGATCAGCCCCAGCATTTT.

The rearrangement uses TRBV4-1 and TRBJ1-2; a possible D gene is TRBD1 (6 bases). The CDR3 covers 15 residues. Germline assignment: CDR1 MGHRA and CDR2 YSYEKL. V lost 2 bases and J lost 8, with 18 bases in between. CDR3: CASSQPYRVLSGYTF. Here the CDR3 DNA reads TGCGCCAGCAGCCAACCCTACAGGGTACTATCGGGCTACACCTTC.

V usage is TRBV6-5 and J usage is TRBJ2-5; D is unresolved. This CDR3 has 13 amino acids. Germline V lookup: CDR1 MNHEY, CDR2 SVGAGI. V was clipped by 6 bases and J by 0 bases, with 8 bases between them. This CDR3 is CASSGWYQETQYF. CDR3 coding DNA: TGTGCCAGCAGCGGGTGGTACCAAGAGACCCAGTACTTC.

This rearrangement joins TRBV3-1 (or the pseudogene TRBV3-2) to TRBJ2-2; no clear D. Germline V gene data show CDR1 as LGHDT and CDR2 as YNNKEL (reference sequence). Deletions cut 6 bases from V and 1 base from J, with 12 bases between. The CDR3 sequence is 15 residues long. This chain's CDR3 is CASRPTYLNTGELFF. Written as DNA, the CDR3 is TGTGCCAGCAGGCCAACTTACTTGAACACCGGGGAGCTGTTTTTT.

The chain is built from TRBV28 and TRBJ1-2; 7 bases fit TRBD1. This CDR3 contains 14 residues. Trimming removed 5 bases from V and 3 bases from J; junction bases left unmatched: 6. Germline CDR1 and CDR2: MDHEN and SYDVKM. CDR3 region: CASSPPGTDYGYTF. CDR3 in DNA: TGTGCCAGCAGTCCCCCCGGGACAGACTATGGCTACACCTTC.

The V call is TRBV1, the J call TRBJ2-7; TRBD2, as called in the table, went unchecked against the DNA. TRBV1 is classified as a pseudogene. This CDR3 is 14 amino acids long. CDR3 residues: CTSSQDPLAYEQYF. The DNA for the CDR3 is TGCACCAGCAGCCAAGATCCGCTAGCCTACGAGCAGTACTTC.

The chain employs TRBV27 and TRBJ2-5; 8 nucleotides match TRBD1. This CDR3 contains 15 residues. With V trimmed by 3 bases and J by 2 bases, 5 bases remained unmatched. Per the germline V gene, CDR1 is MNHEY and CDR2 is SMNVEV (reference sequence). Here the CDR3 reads CASSLTGVLQETQYF. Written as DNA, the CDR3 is TGTGCCAGCAGTTTGACAGGGGTACTTCAAGAGACCCAGTACTTC.

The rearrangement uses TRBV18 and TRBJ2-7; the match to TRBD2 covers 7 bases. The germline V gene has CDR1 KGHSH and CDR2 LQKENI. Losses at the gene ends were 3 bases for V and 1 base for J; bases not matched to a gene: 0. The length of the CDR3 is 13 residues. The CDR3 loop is CASSPGGSYEQYF. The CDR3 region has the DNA TGTGCCAGCTCACCCGGGGGGTCCTACGAGCAGTACTTC.

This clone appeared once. CDR3 sequence reads: CASSTGTSAYNEQFF. The CDR3 nucleotides are TGCGCCAGCAGTACCGGGACTAGCGCTTACAATGAGCAGTTCTTC. This chain connects TRBV5-1 to TRBJ2-1, with 10 bases fitting TRBD2. V shed 5 bases, J shed 4 bases, and the junction held 6 bases outside the gene matches. Per the germline V gene, CDR1 is SGHRS and CDR2 is YFSETQ. This CDR3 has 15 amino acids.

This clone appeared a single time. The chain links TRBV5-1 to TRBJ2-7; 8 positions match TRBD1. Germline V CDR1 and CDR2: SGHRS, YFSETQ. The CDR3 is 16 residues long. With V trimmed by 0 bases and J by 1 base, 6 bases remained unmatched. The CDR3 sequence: CASSLGQGARSYEQYF. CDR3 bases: TGCGCCAGCAGCTTGGGGCAGGGGGCGCGTTCCTACGAGCAGTACTTC. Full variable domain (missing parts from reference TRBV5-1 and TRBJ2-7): KAGVTQTPRYLIKTRGQQVTLSCSPISGHRSVSWYQQTPGQGLQFLFEYFSETQRNKGNFPGRFSGRQFSNSRSEMNVSTLELGDSALYLCASSLGQGARSYEQYFGPGTRLTVT.

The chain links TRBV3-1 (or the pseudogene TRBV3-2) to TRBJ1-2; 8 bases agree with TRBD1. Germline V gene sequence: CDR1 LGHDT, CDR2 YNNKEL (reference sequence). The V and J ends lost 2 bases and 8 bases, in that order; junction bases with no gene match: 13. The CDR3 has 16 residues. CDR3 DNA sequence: TGTGCCAGCAGCCAAAGGGAGACAGGGGTCTTCGGCGGCTACACCTTC. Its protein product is CASSQRETGVFGGYTF.

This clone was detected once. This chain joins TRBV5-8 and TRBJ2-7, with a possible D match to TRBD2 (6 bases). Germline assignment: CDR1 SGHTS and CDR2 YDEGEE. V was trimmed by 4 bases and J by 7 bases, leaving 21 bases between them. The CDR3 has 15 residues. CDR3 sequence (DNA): TGTGCCAGCAGCGCGCATCGGGGACTCATGAATGAGCAGTACTTC. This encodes CASSAHRGLMNEQYF.

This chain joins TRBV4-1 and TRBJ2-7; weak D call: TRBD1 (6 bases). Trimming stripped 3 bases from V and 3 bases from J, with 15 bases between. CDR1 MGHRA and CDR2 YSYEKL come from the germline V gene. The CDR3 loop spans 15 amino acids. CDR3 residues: CASSQLTGGIYEQYF. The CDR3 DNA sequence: TGCGCCAGCAGCCAGTTGACAGGTGGTATCTACGAGCAGTACTTC.

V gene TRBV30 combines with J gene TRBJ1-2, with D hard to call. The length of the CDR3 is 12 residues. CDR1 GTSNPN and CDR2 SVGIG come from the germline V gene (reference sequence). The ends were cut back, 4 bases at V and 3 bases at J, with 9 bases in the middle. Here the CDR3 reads CAWKAGYYGYTF. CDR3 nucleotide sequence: TGTGCCTGGAAGGCGGGCTACTATGGCTACACCTTC.